The 9 T cell receptor beta chains listed next were all sequenced from one sample in a study of cytomegalovirus exposure and HLA in healthy donors. Repertoires were generated with immunoSEQ multiplex PCR, while TCRdb's copy carries only in-frame clones and drops some. The sample shows about 73,000 clones, about 90% of them seen only once. The sequencing sample was made of PBMCs. The origin of the receptors is a woman in her late teens or twenties in good health and CMV-seropositive.

J is TRBJ2-6 and V is TRBV6-1; D gene ambiguous. Germline V gene lookup returns CDR1 MNHNS and CDR2 SASEGT. V lost 5 bases and J lost 2, with 10 bases in between. This CDR3 is 15 amino acids long. The CDR3 reads CASSHQKTGANVLTF. In DNA, the CDR3 is TGTGCCAGCAGTCACCAGAAGACTGGGGCCAACGTCCTGACTTTC.

The chain links TRBV18 to TRBJ1-1, with 7 bases identical to TRBD1. This CDR3 contains 15 residues. V shed 2 bases and J 4 bases; nucleotides not matched to a gene: 7. Germline loops: CDR1 KGHSH, CDR2 LQKENI. This chain's CDR3 is CASSPSEGQSTEAFF. DNA for the CDR3: TGTGCCAGCTCACCATCGGAGGGACAGAGCACTGAAGCTTTCTTT.

The chain combines TRBV5-4 with TRBJ2-7; maybe TRBD1 (5 bases). The CDR3 is 14 amino acids. From germline, CDR1 is SGHNT and CDR2 YYREEE (reference sequence). V was shortened by 4 bases and J by 5 bases, with 16 bases between the two germline ends. The CDR3 nucleotides are TGTGCCAGCAGCCAAGGGTGGGAAGGGGACGAGCAGTACTTC. Translation: CASSQGWEGDEQYF.

The chain carries TRBV9 and TRBJ2-5; 8 bases fit TRBD2. There are 17 residues in the CDR3. The J segment lost 2 bases and the V segment lost 7 bases, leaving 16 bases of the junction unmatched. Germline V CDR1 and CDR2: SGDLS, YYNGEE. The CDR3 bases are TGTGCCAGCTCCGACAACCCCCCAGCGGGAGAACAAGAGACCCAGTACTTC. Its protein product is CASSDNPPAGEQETQYF.

This clone occurred once. The V gene is TRBV5-6, the J gene TRBJ2-1; a weak D match, TRBD2 (5 bases). This CDR3 is built from 12 residues. Trimming took 3 bases from V and 13 from J, leaving 14 bases between them. Germline CDR1 and CDR2: SGHDT and YYEEEE. This CDR3 is CASSSLRVAQFF. For the CDR3, the DNA is TGTGCCAGCAGCTCCCTGAGGGTGGCCCAGTTCTTC.

This chain joins TRBV6-1 and TRBJ1-5; no firm D call. The CDR3 covers 14 residues. Trimming left V 7 bases short and J 0 bases short, with 10 bases between. Per the germline V gene, CDR1 is MNHNS and CDR2 is SASEGT. The CDR3 coding sequence is TGTGCCAGCATCACACCGTATAGCAATCAGCCCCAGCATTTT. It encodes CASITPYSNQPQHF.

The J gene is TRBJ2-2, the V gene TRBV5-1, with D tentatively TRBD1 (5 bases). Trimming shortened V by 0 bases and J by 5 bases, and 11 bases separated the two germline ends. The CDR3 runs 15 residues. Per germline, CDR1 SGHRS and CDR2 YFSETQ. The CDR3 is CASSLAEQGTGELFF. In DNA form, the CDR3 reads TGCGCCAGCAGCTTGGCCGAGCAGGGAACCGGGGAGCTGTTTTTT.

V is TRBV7-8 and J is TRBJ1-5; D unresolved. V shed 3 bases and J shed 7 bases, with 13 bases lying between them. CDR3 length equals 14 residues. Germline V lookup: CDR1 SGHVS, CDR2 FQNEAQ. CDR3 nucleotide sequence: TGTGCCAGCAGCTTGGAGGCTCTAAGCCAGCCCCAGCATTTT. It translates to CASSLEALSQPQHF. Full variable domain (outside the CDR3, taken from reference TRBV7-8 and TRBJ1-5): GAGVSQSPRYKVAKRGQDVALRCDPISGHVSLFWYQQALGQGPEFLTYFQNEAQLDKSGLPSDRFFAERPEGSVSTLKIQRTQQEDSAVYLCASSLEALSQPQHFGDGTRLSIL.

This sequence joins TRBV7-6 and TRBJ2-7; TRBD2 matches at 7 bases. The germline V gene encodes CDR1 SGHVS and CDR2 FNYEAQ. Losses at the gene ends were 1 base for V and 7 bases for J; bases not matched to a gene: 10. The CDR3 has 15 residues. CDR3 loop: CASSLEAGREVEQYF. In DNA form, the CDR3 reads TGTGCCAGCAGCTTAGAGGCAGGGAGGGAGGTAGAGCAGTACTTC.